The entry below describes one T cell receptor (beta chain). The clone's antigen remains unknown. The sample holds no much larger clone one base away, and base qualities are not on file. This sample stems from a study of vaccination and CD4 T cells after COVID-19 (dated by TCRdb to the early 2020s). Broadly, across the study: Convalescent patients had a positive SARS-CoV-2 result on nasal swab PCR, and of these patients, several had mild disease and one had severe disease. The convalescent cohort comprised six males and four females, including two Hispanic individuals, seven Caucasians, two Asians and one multiracial person. Participants received two doses of either the Pfizer-BioNTech BNT162b2 vaccine (n=8) or the Moderna mRNA-1273 vaccine (n=2). Post-COVID blood samples from convalescent patients were collected a median of approximately 100 days after diagnosis, with a range of about 35 to 161 days. Post-vaccine blood samples were collected a median of about 66 days after the second vaccine dose, ranging from about 13 to 250 days. For stimulating the cultures, overlapping spike peptide pools were used, derived from SARS-CoV-2 as well as from the common cold coronaviruses HCoV-NL63, HCoV-OC43 and HCoV-229E. As controls, cultures received a CEFX viral epitope pool (the positive control), an HIV-1 Nef peptide pool (the negative control), or no peptide at all. In around nine COVID-19 convalescent patients and a few infection-naive healthy vaccine recipients, the spike-specific CD4+ TCR repertoire before mRNA vaccination was compared with the repertoire after mRNA vaccination. The study at large found these results: Of the vaccine-specific clones found in convalescent patients, nearly all (304 of 307) were mono-reactive for SARS-CoV-2 spike instead of being cross-reactive with common cold coronaviruses. The median count of SARS-CoV-2-reactive clonotypes went up from approximately 22 after infection to 30 to 40 after vaccination, although the change was not significant. Among the post-vaccine SARS-CoV-2-reactive clones in convalescent patients, a median approximately 90% showed up only after vaccination, which suggests vaccine-specific priming. Only a relatively small number of convalescent patients were included in the study, and early timepoints following natural infection were not analyzed.

Libraries were made using PCR. TCR sequencing of DNA from cultured CD4+ T cells used the Oncomine TCR Beta short-read assay at the Johns Hopkins FTIC core. The QIAamp micro DNA kit was used to extract genomic DNA from the cultured CD4+ T cells. Oncomine TCR Beta libraries from cultured CD4+ T cells were pooled with unique dual indexes and sequenced on an Illumina iSeq 100. Concerning the study's data processing: Non-productive sequences were filtered out, and CDR3s that did not start with C, did not end with F or W, or were shorter than 7 amino acids were discarded. Antigen-specific clonotypes were identified with the MANAFEST web application by comparing peptide-stimulated wells with reference and other culture wells. An FDR below 0.05, an odds ratio above 5, and a productive frequency above 0.1% in at least two of three replicate wells were required for clones to be considered positive. A clonotype was classed as cross-reactive if the clonotype showed significant expansion both in SARS-CoV-2 spike wells and in at least one common cold coronavirus spike condition. Similarity between CDR3 sequences was evaluated in R version 3.6.1 using Levenshtein distances (stringdist) and unrooted phylogenetic trees (ape). The public reads were quality trimmed at Q25 with fastp and then assembled into clones with MiXCR by TCRdb, keeping productive beta chains. Rows with a matching CDR3 protein are joined into one entry that keeps the most common DNA and genes. The V and J calls shown here were made by TCRdb, not taken from the authors' results. The sample data list some 16,000 distinct CDR3 sequences, and roughly 60% of these were observed just once. About 7% of the sample goes to the ten largest clones.

Sequences SGHVS (CDR1) and FQNEAQ (CDR2) are obtained from the germline V gene. The CDR3 holds 15 amino acids from the cysteine to the phenylalanine. Of the read, only the CDR3 DNA is kept; its 45 bases are in frame from base 1. Clipping removes 5 bases from V and 8 bases from J, with 9 as the unmatched junction base count. Interpreted using the paper, the treatment or condition label stands for: roughly 10-day PBMC culture with coronavirus spike peptide pools or control peptides (ViraFEST assay). The ViraFEST assay, used in the study, expanded antigen-specific T cells with peptide pools and then identified the expanded clonotypes through TCR sequencing. The convalescent patients' positive SARS-CoV-2 PCR tests were from March to December 2020, which was before the Alpha, Beta and Delta variants emerged in the United States. Approximately 2.1 million PBMCs per well were cultured in IMDM with 5% human AB serum and approximately 10 IU/ml IL-2, plus 10 ug/ml peptide pools. On days 3 and 7, half of the culture medium was replaced with fresh IL-2-containing medium. CD4+ T cells were isolated after around 9 days of culture through negative selection using the EasySep CD4+ T cell isolation kit. Ficoll-Paque Plus gradient centrifugation was used to isolate PBMCs from whole blood, and the isolated PBMCs were then either used fresh or cryopreserved at -140C. In general, triplicate wells were set up for every culture condition.

The TCR comes from a human donor who had recovered from COVID-19. Sequenced input: CD4+ T cells from blood, cultured in vitro. The rearranged segments are TRBV7-8 and TRBJ2-3, and 11 bases in between align with TRBD2. The DNA sequence is TGTGCCAGCAGCCCAACTAGCGGGAGCTTCGGTACGCAGTATTTT. It specifies CASSPTSGSFGTQYF.